Below, one T cell receptor beta chain is given with its context. This receptor's antigen is unknown. No much larger clone is present one base from it, and per-base qualities are unavailable. The CDR3 regions of human TCRbeta chains were analyzed by immunosequencing. Per the source publication's procedure: Repertoire TCRs were matched against a reference library of SARS-CoV-2-specific TCRs generated with the MIRA antigen-specificity platform. Breadth was defined as the fraction of unique TCRs that were SARS-CoV-2-associated. Depth was defined as the fraction of total T cells that were SARS-CoV-2-associated. Each spike-specific TCR was assigned to its reactive spike region and to a CD4 or CD8 class using the MIRA data. Log10-transformed breadth and depth values were compared by one-way ANOVA with Sidak's multiple comparisons tests. Drawn from immuneACCESS, this table holds only the in-frame rearrangements with V and J called that TCRdb kept. Clones are partly lost; checked studies trace under half to an unresolved V gene and leave the rest unexplained. V, J and clone size are those of that table, while D and trimming were read from the DNA. The sample table contains 130,000 to 150,000 clones; only one count was recorded for around 88% of them. The ten largest clones represent about 3.4% of the sample.

The sample comes from a study of T cell responses to AZD1222 COVID-19 vaccine (dated by TCRdb to the early 2020s). The study in broad terms: A total of approximately 230 trial participants underwent TCR sequencing, of whom roughly 210 received two doses of AZD1222 and around 25 received two doses of the MenACWY control vaccine. Trial participants were enrolled by age into subgroups of 18-55, 56-69 and 70-plus years, and around 150, 28 and 57 TCR-sequenced participants, respectively, were included in these subgroups. The study at large found these results: No day 14 peak-response samples were available, so repertoires were characterized only after the peak T cell response. The 56-69-year group was small, and its depth increase did not reach significance, likely because of low power. The vaccine-associated CD4 TCRs covered the entire spike protein, and the dominant responses fell in regions 160-218 and 743-854. Reportedly, almost half of the unique spike-specific TCRs recognized epitopes lying outside the regions that are mutated in the B.1.351 and B.1.1.7 variants. Participants were mostly white British, with more females than males. The authors suggested clonal diversity may have been underestimated. After two AZD1222 doses, both the breadth and the depth of spike-specific TCRs were significantly higher than at day 0 and than in MenACWY recipients. Conclusions about previously exposed vaccinees are limited, since just 5 or 6 AZD1222 recipients were seropositive for SARS-CoV-2 at baseline.

V is shortened by 5 bases, J by 1 base, and the region joining them spans 12 bases. CDR1 SGHNT and CDR2 YENEEA were looked up in the germline V gene. The CDR3 spans 14 residues, from the cysteine through the phenylalanine. Only the CDR3 portion is preserved as DNA: 42 bases, with reading frame beginning at the first base. The intended sense of this specimen's time point label: baseline before first vaccination. This specimen's treatment or condition label, interpreted: meningococcal conjugate vaccine given as trial control. Vaccinee samples were obtained from the UK trials COV001 and COV002, which included a single-blind randomized controlled phase 2/3 trial of AZD1222 (ChAdOx1 nCoV-19) in healthy adults. Trial participant PBMC samples were collected at day 0 and day 28 after the second dose for TCRbeta chain sequencing.

Source: peripheral blood, taken on day 0 of MenACWY control vaccination. The chain is made from TRBV11-3 and TRBJ2-7; the D call is possibly TRBD1 or TRBD2, each sharing 5 bases. This sequence was found in an adult in good health. The DNA is TGTGCCAGCAGCCGGGGACGGGATTCCTACGAGCAGTACTTC. Its amino acids are CASSRGRDSYEQYF. The full variable domain, completed from the reference TRBV11-3 and TRBJ2-7 proteins outside the CDR3, reads EAGVVQSPRYKIIEKKQPVAFWCNPISGHNTLYWYLQNLGQGPELLIRYENEEAVDDSQLPKDRFSAERLKGVDSTLKIQPAELGDSAVYLCASSRGRDSYEQYFGPGTRLTVT.